The 23 T cell receptor beta chains below were found in one sample sequenced in a study of blood T cell repertoires in COVID-19. Using immunoSEQ multiplex PCR, the repertoire was profiled, and TCRdb retains in-frame clones only, with some absent. There are hundreds of thousands of clones in the sample; 85% to 90% occur only once, and less than 4.5% lies in the top ten. Source material: PBMCs or T cells enriched from blood (not recorded which). The receptors originated from a man aged 30-40 years who had recovered from COVID-19.

The chain links TRBV3-1 (or the pseudogene TRBV3-2) to TRBJ2-6; no reliable D call. The V and J ends lost 4 bases and 0 bases respectively, with 7 bases between them. Germline loops: CDR1 LGHDT, CDR2 YNNKEL (reference sequence). CDR3 length equals 15 residues. The CDR3 nucleotides read TGTGCCAGCAGCCCCCTGTTCTCTGGGGCCAACGTCCTGACTTTC. Amino acid sequence: CASSPLFSGANVLTF.

The V call is TRBV14, the J call TRBJ2-3; D unresolved. Germline V gene data show CDR1 as SGHDN and CDR2 as FVKESK. Trimming cost V 1 base and J 3 bases, with 5 bases left between them. This CDR3 spans 13 amino acids. CDR3 sequence (DNA): TGTGCCAGCAGCCAAGGGGCGACAGATACGCAGTATTTT. This translates into CASSQGATDTQYF.

The chain uses TRBV30 and TRBJ1-2, with D perhaps matching TRBD1 (5 bases). Trimming shortened V by 0 bases and J by 7 bases, and 15 bases separated the two germline ends. Germline-derived CDR1 and CDR2 are GTSNPN and SVGIG (reference sequence). This CDR3 comprises 14 residues. Here the CDR3 DNA reads TGTGCCTGGAGTGTAGGCGGGGGGTTGGGTGGCTACACCTTC. Its protein is CAWSVGGGLGGYTF.

V and J are TRBV25-1 and TRBJ1-1; TRBD1 is a possible D gene (6 bases). The CDR3 is 14 amino acids. CDR1 is MGHDK, CDR2 SYGVNS, per germline. V was clipped by 6 bases and J by 5 bases, with 16 bases between them. The CDR3 here is CASSPTGVGTEAFF. The CDR3 DNA follows: TGTGCCAGCAGCCCGACAGGTGTAGGGACTGAAGCTTTCTTT.

The chain couples TRBV18 to TRBJ1-1; D gene unclear. V was pared by 3 bases and J by 11 bases, with 25 bases between. The CDR3 sequence is 16 residues long. The germline gives CDR1 KGHSH, CDR2 LQKENI. The CDR3 nucleotides are TGTGCCAGCTCACCCCCATCGTCGGGAGCCCGTATGAAGGCTTTCTTT. As protein: CASSPPSSGARMKAFF.

The J gene is TRBJ2-5, the V gene TRBV6-1; TRBD2 agrees at 10 bases. CDR3 size: 14 residues. Germline lookup yields CDR1 MNHNS and CDR2 SASEGT. Germline trimming cut 3 bases from V and 4 bases from J; bases unmatched to any gene: 2. The CDR3 sequence is CASSDSGRGETQYF. CDR3 DNA sequence: TGTGCCAGCAGTGACAGCGGGAGGGGAGAGACCCAGTACTTC.

The chain has TRBV19 and TRBJ1-5; a possible D gene is TRBD1 (6 bases). CDR3 length: 13 amino acids. CDR1 is LNHDA, CDR2 SQIVND, per germline (reference sequence). V was pared by 2 bases and J by 9 bases, with 11 bases between. This chain's CDR3 is CASSIPGVGPQHF. The CDR3 DNA sequence: TGTGCCAGTAGTATACCAGGGGTAGGGCCCCAGCATTTT.

The chain links TRBV5-1 to TRBJ1-6; D might be TRBD1 (6 bases). Germline lookup yields CDR1 SGHRS and CDR2 YFSETQ. The CDR3 runs to 16 residues. V was shortened by 4 bases and J by 7 bases, with 18 bases between the two germline ends. CDR3 nucleotides: TGCGCCAGCAGCGCGGGTCAGGGGCAAAGGAATTCACCCCTCCACTTT. Translation: CASSAGQGQRNSPLHF.

The chain couples TRBV19 to TRBJ1-6; tentative D call: TRBD1 (6 bases). This CDR3 has 15 residues. In germline, CDR1 is LNHDA, CDR2 SQIVND (reference sequence). The germline V and J ends were trimmed by 2 bases and 13 bases, with 18 bases remaining between them. CDR3 protein: CASSITGTPSSPLHF. Here the CDR3 DNA reads TGTGCCAGTAGTATAACCGGGACACCGTCGTCGCCCCTCCACTTT. The whole variable domain, remainder taken from reference TRBV19 and TRBJ1-6, is DGGITQSPKYLFRKEGQNVTLSCEQNLNHDAMYWYRQDPGQGLRLIYYSQIVNDFQKGDIAEGYSVSREKKESFPLTVTSAQKNPTAFYLCASSITGTPSSPLHFGNGTRLTVT.

This clone was seen once. The J gene is TRBJ1-1, the V gene TRBV25-1, with D tentatively TRBD1 (5 bases). This CDR3 region has 12 residues. CDR1 MGHDK and CDR2 SYGVNS come from the germline V gene. Trimming stripped 1 base from V and 10 bases from J, with 10 bases between. The CDR3 nucleotides are TGTGCCAGCAGTGAATCTGGGGGGGGAGCTTTCTTT. Translated: CASSESGGGAFF.

The gene calls are TRBV5-8 and TRBJ1-5; D possibly corresponds to TRBD1 (5 bases). Germline V gene sequence: CDR1 SGHTS, CDR2 YDEGEE. The CDR3 is made up of 14 amino acids. The V and J ends lost 3 bases and 6 bases respectively, with 13 bases between them. The CDR3 coding sequence is TGTGCCAGCAGCTGGGACGGAGGGACTCAGCCCCAGCATTTT. Translated: CASSWDGGTQPQHF.

As DNA, the CDR3 is TGTGCCAGCAGCACGACGACAGCACAGAACACTGAAGCTTTCTTT. Translation: CASSTTTAQNTEAFF. The chain couples TRBV7-9 to TRBJ1-1; D might be TRBD1 (5 bases). This CDR3 has 15 amino acids. CDR1 is SEHNR and CDR2 is FQNEAQ in the germline V gene (reference sequence). V lost 5 bases, J lost 1 base, and 14 bases lay in between. Based on the CDR3 plus reference TRBV7-9 and TRBJ1-1, the full variable domain is DTGVSQNPRHKITKRGQNVTFRCDPISEHNRLYWYRQTLGQGPEFLTYFQNEAQLEKSRLLSDRFSAERPKGSFSTLEIQRTEQGDSAMYLCASSTTTAQNTEAFFGQGTRLTVV.

The sample holds one count of this clone. The V gene is TRBV5-4, the J gene TRBJ2-1; TRBD1 aligns across 7 bases. Germline V lookup: CDR1 SGHNT, CDR2 YYREEE (reference sequence). The CDR3 contains 15 residues. J was trimmed by 3 bases and V by 2 bases; bases with no gene match: 5. The chain's CDR3 is CASSFRTGDYNEQFF. CDR3 sequence (DNA): TGTGCCAGCAGCTTTCGGACAGGCGACTACAATGAGCAGTTCTTC.

This rearrangement joins TRBV28 to TRBJ1-5; no clear D gene. The germline V and J ends were trimmed by 2 bases and 0 bases, with 14 bases remaining between them. CDR3 size: 17 residues. Germline loops: CDR1 MDHEN, CDR2 SYDVKM. The CDR3 nucleotides read TGTGCCAGCAGTTTAGGCACCTCTTATTATAGCAATCAGCCCCAGCATTTT. Protein sequence: CASSLGTSYYSNQPQHF.

The chain couples TRBV30 to TRBJ2-7, with D maybe TRBD2 (5 bases). Germline CDR1 and CDR2: GTSNPN and SVGIG (reference sequence). V was cut by 1 base and J by 7 bases, with 11 bases left in between. This CDR3 has 12 amino acids. CDR3 sequence (DNA): TGTGCCTGGAGTGGCCGACGAGGGGAGCAGTACTTC. This sequence encodes CAWSGRRGEQYF.

The genes are TRBV29-1 and TRBJ2-2; no definite D call. Trimming removed 6 bases from V and 2 bases from J, with 7 bases in between. CDR1 is SQVTM, CDR2 ANQGSEA, per germline. The CDR3 consists of 12 residues. DNA for the CDR3: TGCAGCGTATCGTCCAACACCGGGGAGCTGTTTTTT. Amino acids: CSVSSNTGELFF.

The chain is built from TRBV5-4 and TRBJ1-2; 7 bases agree with TRBD1. The V gene's germline CDR1 is SGHNT and CDR2 YYREEE (reference sequence). V was pared by 4 bases and J by 0 bases, with 3 bases of the junction left unmatched. The CDR3 spans 14 residues. The CDR3 protein is CASSTGQANYGYTF. The CDR3 region has the DNA TGTGCCAGCAGCACCGGACAGGCTAACTATGGCTACACCTTC.

This clone appeared a few times. The chain links TRBV4-1 to TRBJ2-1; 7 positions agree with TRBD2. The CDR3 runs 13 residues. V shed 4 bases, J shed 5 bases, and the junction held 2 bases outside the gene matches. Germline loops: CDR1 MGHRA, CDR2 YSYEKL. CDR3 bases: TGCGCCAGCAGCCTCCGGGAGGACAATGAGCAGTTCTTC. It encodes CASSLREDNEQFF.

This sequence joins TRBV5-4 and TRBJ1-1; D not resolved. Trimming stripped 0 bases from V and 0 bases from J, with 15 bases between. CDR3 length equals 17 residues. Germline CDR1 reads SGHNT; CDR2 reads YYREEE (reference sequence). The CDR3 DNA reads TGTGCCAGCAGCTTGGGGTCCTTGCGGGGATTGAACACTGAAGCTTTCTTT. Translated: CASSLGSLRGLNTEAFF. The full variable domain, in which reference TRBV5-4 and TRBJ1-1 provide the parts outside the CDR3, is ETGVTQSPTHLIKTRGQQVTLRCSSQSGHNTVSWYQQALGQGPQFIFQYYREEENGRGNFPPRFSGLQFPNYSSELNVNALELDDSALYLCASSLGSLRGLNTEAFFGQGTRLTVV.

This rearrangement joins TRBV27 to TRBJ1-6; unclear D gene. V lost 5 bases and J 4 bases, leaving 12 bases between the germline ends. The CDR3 length is 15 residues. From germline, CDR1 is MNHEY and CDR2 SMNVEV (reference sequence). The CDR3 region is CASSPLTEYNSPLHF. CDR3 bases: TGTGCCAGCAGTCCTTTGACTGAATATAATTCACCCCTCCACTTT.

This clone turned up a few times. V usage is TRBV24-1 and J usage is TRBJ2-2; D gene uncertain. The CDR3 has 14 amino acids. Germline V gene data show CDR1 as KGHDR and CDR2 as SFDVKD. The ends were cut back, 7 bases at V and 0 bases at J, with 8 bases in the middle. The CDR3 region is CATRGSSNTGELFF. The CDR3 region has the DNA TGTGCCACCAGGGGCTCCTCGAACACCGGGGAGCTGTTTTTT.

The chain is built from TRBV9 and TRBJ2-3, with 10 positions matching TRBD2. Germline V gene sequence: CDR1 SGDLS, CDR2 YYNGEE. J lost 2 bases, V lost 4 bases, and 7 bases had no gene match. The CDR3 is 16 amino acids. The CDR3 DNA is TGTGCCAGCAGCCCAAGGACTAGCGGAATCACAGATACGCAGTATTTT. This gives the protein CASSPRTSGITDTQYF.

This sequence joins TRBV3-1 (or the pseudogene TRBV3-2) and TRBJ1-2; D is possibly TRBD1 (6 bases). Trimming shortened V by 6 bases and J by 3 bases, and 11 bases separated the two germline ends. The CDR3 has 13 residues. Germline V CDR1 and CDR2: LGHDT, YNNKEL (reference sequence). The CDR3 region is CASRLQGYYGYTF. The CDR3 DNA reads TGTGCCAGCAGGTTACAGGGCTACTATGGCTACACCTTC.